One sample yielded the 27 T cell receptor beta chains listed below, sequenced in a study of shared clonotypes between healthy human individuals. TCRdb keeps only in-frame clones here, not all; method: immunoSEQ multiplex PCR. This sample has some 1.4 million clones; roughly 96% occur once, and the top ten carry roughly 1.2%. The sequencing input was naive CD4+ T cells sorted from blood. Documented subset: CD45RA+ positively selected. Receptors were obtained from a man aged 25 to 40 in good health.

V usage is TRBV10-1 and J usage is TRBJ1-1; D is possibly TRBD1 (6 bases). Germline V gives CDR1 WNHNN, CDR2 SYGVQD (reference sequence). This CDR3 is 17 amino acids long. V was pared by 0 bases and J by 6 bases, with 20 bases between. The CDR3 nucleotides read TGCGCCAGCAGTGAGTCGGCCCGGGGCAGGGGCTACGCTGAAGCTTTCTTT. Encoded protein: CASSESARGRGYAEAFF.

In its sample, this clone was seen once. DNA of the CDR3: TGCGCCAGCAGCCCGGGATGGGGGACGGGCGGCTACACCTTC. Protein product: CASSPGWGTGGYTF. The chain employs TRBV5-1 and TRBJ1-2, with D perhaps matching TRBD1 (5 bases). CDR1 is SGHRS, CDR2 YFSETQ, per germline. This CDR3 is 14 amino acids long. V lost 4 bases to trimming and J lost 8 bases, with 18 bases between them.

The chain recombines TRBV5-5 with TRBJ2-1, with 10 bases aligning to TRBD2. The CDR3 spans 14 residues. After removal of 4 bases from V and 4 bases from J, the junction contained 2 bases not matched to a gene. Per germline, CDR1 SGHKS and CDR2 YYEKEE (reference sequence). CDR3 amino acids: CASSGLAAYNEQFF. As DNA, the CDR3 is TGTGCCAGCAGCGGACTAGCGGCATACAATGAGCAGTTCTTC.

J is TRBJ1-1 and V is TRBV19; the D gene is possibly TRBD1 (6 bases). V shed 6 bases and J shed 2 bases, with 13 bases lying between them. The germline V gene encodes CDR1 LNHDA and CDR2 SQIVND (reference sequence). The CDR3 is made up of 14 amino acids. CDR3 region: CASSLGQTNTEAFF. As DNA, the CDR3 is TGTGCCAGTAGCCTAGGACAGACTAACACTGAAGCTTTCTTT.

The chain carries TRBV29-1 and TRBJ2-7; the D gene is possibly TRBD1 (6 bases). From germline, CDR1 is SQVTM and CDR2 ANQGSEA. V lost 4 bases and J lost 2, with 15 bases in between. The CDR3 consists of 14 residues. CDR3 DNA sequence: TGCAGCGTTGGGAATTCTTGGGGGCCCTACGAGCAGTACTTC. Its protein product is CSVGNSWGPYEQYF.

This rearrangement joins TRBV5-6 to TRBJ2-1; D unclear. V was trimmed by 4 bases and J by 10 bases, leaving 15 bases between them. Germline-derived CDR1 and CDR2 are SGHDT and YYEEEE. The CDR3 runs to 13 residues. The DNA of the CDR3 is TGTGCCAGCAGCCTCCGATATCGTGGGGAGCAGTTCTTC. Residues: CASSLRYRGEQFF.

The chain employs TRBV18 and TRBJ2-3, with D hard to call. The CDR3 sequence is 12 residues long. Germline CDR1 is KGHSH and CDR2 is LQKENI. Between the trimmed V and J ends, which lost 0 bases and 4 bases, there was a span of 2 bases. The CDR3 DNA reads TGTGCCAGCTCACCACCCGCAGATACGCAGTATTTT. Its protein is CASSPPADTQYF.

The V call is TRBV28, the J call TRBJ2-7; 8 nucleotides match TRBD2. Germline V gives CDR1 MDHEN, CDR2 SYDVKM. This CDR3 contains 15 residues. V lost 7 bases and J lost 2; bases outside the gene matches: 10. CDR3 residues: CASKVGLAGPYEQYF. CDR3 nucleotide sequence: TGTGCCAGCAAGGTCGGTCTAGCGGGCCCCTACGAGCAGTACTTC.

The rearrangement joins TRBV7-9 to TRBJ2-5, with D tentatively TRBD2 (6 bases). The CDR3 length is 13 residues. Trimming removed 4 bases from V and 7 bases from J, with 13 bases in between. From germline, CDR1 is SEHNR and CDR2 FQNEAQ (reference sequence). The CDR3 loop is CASSSVEGLTQYF. CDR3 bases: TGTGCCAGCAGCTCCGTGGAGGGGTTGACCCAGTACTTC.

J is TRBJ2-1 and V is TRBV9; TRBD1 matches at 7 bases. Looked up from germline, CDR1 is SGDLS and CDR2 is YYNGEE. This CDR3 contains 17 residues. The ends lost 0 bases at V and 4 bases at J; junction bases unmatched: 10. CDR3 in amino acids: CASSVELRGGAYNEQFF. The CDR3 DNA is TGTGCCAGCAGCGTAGAACTACGAGGGGGCGCGTACAATGAGCAGTTCTTC.

The V and J genes are TRBV18 and TRBJ1-2, with 9 bases fitting TRBD1. The CDR3 extends over 15 amino acids. Losses at the gene ends were 3 bases for V and 6 bases for J; bases not matched to a gene: 8. CDR1 and CDR2 from the germline V gene are KGHSH and LQKENI. The CDR3 loop is CASSPAGTGSDGYTF. The CDR3, as DNA: TGTGCCAGCTCACCCGCCGGGACAGGGAGCGATGGCTACACCTTC.

This clone was seen just once. This chain connects TRBV10-1 to TRBJ2-3; D is unclear. This CDR3 contains 14 residues. The germline V gene encodes CDR1 WNHNN and CDR2 SYGVQD (reference sequence). V was pared by 4 bases and J by 0 bases, with 8 bases between. The CDR3 reads CASSAVISTDTQYF. Written as DNA, the CDR3 is TGCGCCAGCAGTGCAGTGATTAGCACAGATACGCAGTATTTT.

J is TRBJ2-2 and V is TRBV2; 16 bases agree with TRBD2. This CDR3 region has 19 residues. Germline V gene lookup returns CDR1 SNHLY and CDR2 FYNNEI. V was clipped by 5 bases and J by 5 bases; unmatched bases: 11. CDR3 bases: TGTGCCAGCAGTCCCGTACCCGGGACTAGCGGGAGGGCGACCGGGGAGCTGTTTTTT. Protein: CASSPVPGTSGRATGELFF.

The chain joins TRBV5-5 to TRBJ1-2; no firm D call. CDR1 and CDR2 (germline): SGHKS, YYEKEE (reference sequence). The V end lost 4 bases, the J end lost 4 bases, and 14 bases lay between the germline ends. The CDR3 length is 14 residues. The CDR3: CASSEPGYLYGYTF. The CDR3, as DNA: TGTGCCAGCAGCGAGCCGGGTTACCTCTATGGCTACACCTTC.

In this sample, this clone turned up once. The chain uses TRBV10-1 and TRBJ2-5; the match to TRBD2 covers 9 bases. The germline gives CDR1 WNHNN, CDR2 SYGVQD (reference sequence). The CDR3 is 15 amino acids. V was clipped by 2 bases and J by 5 bases; unmatched bases: 6. CDR3 nucleotide sequence: TGCGCCAGCAGTGAGGCGGGAGGGCCCTCGGAGACCCAGTACTTC. It yields the protein CASSEAGGPSETQYF.

This chain uses TRBV28 with TRBJ1-5, with 8 positions matching TRBD1. Trimming cost V 2 bases and J 6 bases; bases outside gene matches: 3. Germline assignment: CDR1 MDHEN and CDR2 SYDVKM. The CDR3 spans 14 residues. CDR3 in amino acids: CASSLTTGAQPQHF. For the CDR3, the DNA is TGTGCCAGCAGTTTAACGACAGGGGCTCAGCCCCAGCATTTT.

A note on this clone: Different DNA sequences within this sample yield the same CDR3. The CDR3 reads CASSDSFTDTQYF. DNA of the CDR3: TGTGCCAGCAGTGACTCTTTCACAGATACGCAGTATTTT. This chain connects TRBV6-4 to TRBJ2-3; D gene unclear. The CDR3 is 13 amino acids. Trimming cost V 0 bases and J 2 bases, with 3 bases left between them. CDR1 and CDR2 (germline): MRHNA, SNTAGT.

The J gene is TRBJ2-4, the V gene TRBV9, with TRBD2 identical over 8 bases. The trim removed 3 bases at V and 1 base at J, leaving 9 bases unmatched. This CDR3 spans 17 amino acids. Germline loops: CDR1 SGDLS, CDR2 YYNGEE. CDR3 coding DNA: TGTGCCAGCAGCGAGAAGAAGCGGGAGTGGGCCAAAAACATTCAGTACTTC. Translated, it gives CASSEKKREWAKNIQYF.

The chain carries TRBV11-2 and TRBJ2-7; 9 bases are a match to TRBD1. Trimming removed 5 bases from V and 0 bases from J; junction bases left unmatched: 11. The CDR3 totals 17 residues. CDR1 and CDR2 from the germline V gene are SGHAT and FQNNGV. The CDR3 loop reads CASSPRGGQGSSYEQYF. CDR3 bases: TGTGCCAGCAGCCCCAGGGGGGGACAGGGAAGCTCCTACGAGCAGTACTTC.

The chain recombines TRBV18 with TRBJ2-7; the D is unclear. The germline V and J ends were trimmed by 0 bases and 2 bases, with 8 bases remaining between them. In germline, CDR1 is KGHSH, CDR2 LQKENI. The CDR3 sequence is 14 residues long. The CDR3: CASSPPSITYEQYF. CDR3 nucleotide sequence: TGTGCCAGCTCACCACCGTCCATCACCTACGAGCAGTACTTC.

The rearrangement uses TRBV5-5 and TRBJ2-1, with D possibly matching TRBD2 (6 bases). The CDR3 length is 13 residues. V lost 0 bases and J 14 bases, leaving 15 bases between the germline ends. The germline V gene has CDR1 SGHKS and CDR2 YYEKEE (reference sequence). As DNA, the CDR3 is TGTGCCAGCAGCTTGGTCGTCTCTTGGGGGGAGTTCTTC. Residues: CASSLVVSWGEFF. Using reference TRBV5-5 and TRBJ2-1 for the parts outside the CDR3, the full variable domain is DAGVTQSPTHLIKTRGQQVTLRCSPISGHKSVSWYQQVLGQGPQFIFQYYEKEERGRGNFPDRFSARQFPNYSSELNVNALLLGDSALYLCASSLVVSWGEFFGPGTRLTVL.

The V gene is TRBV18, the J gene TRBJ2-2; 9 bases map to TRBD1. Germline trimming cut 1 base from V and 4 bases from J; bases unmatched to any gene: 4. CDR3 length: 16 amino acids. Per germline, CDR1 KGHSH and CDR2 LQKENI. The CDR3 DNA follows: TGTGCCAGCTCACCACTCCGGGACAGGGCCACCGGGGAGCTGTTTTTT. This codes for CASSPLRDRATGELFF. Full variable domain (outside the CDR3, taken from reference TRBV18 and TRBJ2-2): NAGVMQNPRHLVRRRGQEARLRCSPMKGHSHVYWYRQLPEEGLKFMVYLQKENIIDESGMPKERFSAEFPKEGPSILRIQQVVRGDSAAYFCASSPLRDRATGELFFGEGSRLTVL.

The V gene is TRBV7-8, the J gene TRBJ2-3; possible D gene TRBD2, 5 bases. Trimming left V 3 bases short and J 1 base short, with 11 bases between. This CDR3 contains 15 residues. The germline V gene has CDR1 SGHVS and CDR2 FQNEAQ. CDR3 region: CASSLNSAGTDTQYF. The CDR3 bases are TGTGCCAGCAGCTTGAATAGCGCAGGCACAGATACGCAGTATTTT.

This clone has a handful of counts. This chain uses TRBV9 with TRBJ1-2; D is uncertain. Trimming took off 0 bases at V and 8 bases at J, with 8 bases between the two ends. Germline values: CDR1 SGDLS, CDR2 YYNGEE. The CDR3 is made up of 12 amino acids. CDR3 residues: CASSVVGRGYTF. Here the CDR3 DNA reads TGTGCCAGCAGCGTAGTGGGTCGGGGCTACACCTTC.

This clone has a single count. V usage is TRBV18 and J usage is TRBJ2-1; D gene unclear. This CDR3 region has 14 residues. CDR1 is KGHSH and CDR2 is LQKENI in the germline V gene. V was trimmed by 1 base and J by 6 bases, leaving 10 bases between them. The CDR3 DNA reads as TGTGCCAGCTCACCACTGGTTACTTTCAATGAGCAGTTCTTC. The encoded protein is CASSPLVTFNEQFF. Together with reference TRBV18 and TRBJ2-1, the CDR3 gives the full variable domain: NAGVMQNPRHLVRRRGQEARLRCSPMKGHSHVYWYRQLPEEGLKFMVYLQKENIIDESGMPKERFSAEFPKEGPSILRIQQVVRGDSAAYFCASSPLVTFNEQFFGPGTRLTVL.

This chain joins TRBV18 and TRBJ2-1, with 7 nucleotides matching TRBD2. V lost 2 bases and J lost 1; bases outside the gene matches: 17. CDR1 is KGHSH, CDR2 LQKENI, per germline. The CDR3 runs 20 residues. The CDR3, as DNA: TGTGCCAGCTCACCATGGCCTAGCGGAAAAGGTGAGCTATCCTACAATGAGCAGTTCTTC. Its translation is CASSPWPSGKGELSYNEQFF.

The chain is built from TRBV9 and TRBJ2-2, with TRBD2 as a possible D gene (6 bases). Trimming took 5 bases from V and 2 from J, leaving 10 bases between them. The CDR3 has 14 residues. Germline lookup yields CDR1 SGDLS and CDR2 YYNGEE. The CDR3 DNA sequence: TGTGCCAGCAGGGAGGGAGGTAACACCGGGGAGCTGTTTTTT. Protein: CASREGGNTGELFF.